The 25 T cell receptor beta chains below all came from one sample that was sequenced in a study of T cells after yellow fever vaccination. MiXCR was run by TCRdb on the 5' RACE reads, yielding one entry per CDR3 protein. The repertoire has some 300,000 distinct CDR3 sequences, less than 9.5% of them found once; the top ten carry approximately 3.5%. Sequencing used CD4+ T cells sorted from PBMCs, obtained 5 days after the yellow fever booster vaccination. Receptor source: a man aged 18 to 30 who received the YFV17D yellow fever vaccine.

This clonotype was detected many times. The V call is TRBV29-1, the J call TRBJ2-3, with a possible D match to TRBD2 (7 bases). V lost 3 bases to trimming and J lost 2 bases, with 12 bases between them. The CDR3 totals 14 residues. Germline lookup yields CDR1 SQVTM and CDR2 ANQGSEA. The CDR3: CSVEDGGHTDTQYF. The CDR3 region has the DNA TGCAGCGTTGAGGACGGGGGGCACACAGATACGCAGTATTTT.

Only a few counts were recorded for this clonotype. The rearrangement uses TRBV7-2 and TRBJ2-5, with D possibly being TRBD2 (5 bases). The CDR3 contains 14 residues. V was trimmed by 6 bases and J by 7 bases, leaving 18 bases between them. The germline CDR1 and CDR2 sequences are SGHTA and FQGNSA. In nucleotides, the CDR3 is TGTGCCAGCAGGCTGCTTCCCGATGCGGGGACCCAGTACTTC. Translated: CASRLLPDAGTQYF. The full variable domain, with the rest looked up from reference TRBV7-2 and TRBJ2-5, is GAGVSQSPSNKVTEKGKDVELRCDPISGHTALYWYRQSLGQGLEFLIYFQGNSAPDKSGLPSDRFSAERTGGSVSTLTIQRTQQEDSAVYLCASRLLPDAGTQYFGPGTRLLVL.

J is TRBJ1-4 and V is TRBV7-2; D uncertain. Germline assignment: CDR1 SGHTA and CDR2 FQGNSA. V was clipped by 3 bases and J by 13 bases, with 12 bases between them. This CDR3 comprises 12 residues. The CDR3 region has the DNA TGTGCCAGCAGCTTGCCCCCCCGAGCACTGTTTTTT. Amino acid sequence: CASSLPPRALFF.

V gene TRBV7-8 combines with J gene TRBJ2-5, with no clear D. CDR1 is SGHVS and CDR2 is FQNEAQ in the germline V gene. This CDR3 comprises 15 residues. Trimming took off 5 bases at V and 7 bases at J, with 20 bases between the two ends. The CDR3 region is CASSPNSAPERTQYF. CDR3 DNA sequence: TGTGCCAGCAGCCCGAACTCGGCCCCCGAACGGACCCAGTACTTC. Supplemented by reference TRBV7-8 and TRBJ2-5, the full variable domain reads GAGVSQSPRYKVAKRGQDVALRCDPISGHVSLFWYQQALGQGPEFLTYFQNEAQLDKSGLPSDRFFAERPEGSVSTLKIQRTQQEDSAVYLCASSPNSAPERTQYFGPGTRLLVL.

V is TRBV20-1 and J is TRBJ1-5; no firm D call. The CDR3 spans 15 residues. CDR1 DFQATT and CDR2 SNEGSKA come from the germline V gene (reference sequence). V lost 0 bases to trimming and J lost 5 bases, with 14 bases between them. The DNA of the CDR3 is TGCAGTGCTAGAGATACGCTCCCGGGCGATCAGCCCCAGCATTTT. It codes for CSARDTLPGDQPQHF.

This clonotype showed up just a few times. V is TRBV25-1 and J is TRBJ2-7; D is perhaps TRBD1 (5 bases). V shed 6 bases and J shed 3 bases, with 9 bases lying between them. Germline V gene data show CDR1 as MGHDK and CDR2 as SYGVNS. CDR3 size: 12 residues. The CDR3 bases are TGTGCCAGCAGCGACAGCCTCTACGAGCAGTACTTC. This gives the protein CASSDSLYEQYF.

This clonotype was seen a few times. This chain uses TRBV4-3 with TRBJ2-2, with 8 bases aligning to TRBD1. From germline, CDR1 is LGHNA and CDR2 YSLEER. CDR3 size: 17 residues. V shed 3 bases and J 4 bases; nucleotides not matched to a gene: 10. CDR3 in amino acids: CASSQAPGQAPTGELFF. CDR3 in DNA: TGCGCCAGCAGCCAGGCTCCGGGACAGGCACCCACCGGGGAGCTGTTTTTT.

The chain uses TRBV5-1 and TRBJ2-2, with 8 bases that match TRBD1. Germline lookup yields CDR1 SGHRS and CDR2 YFSETQ. V dropped 5 bases and J dropped 3; count of bases not matched to a gene: 3. The CDR3 is 14 residues long. This CDR3 reads CASSGQGDTGELFF. The CDR3 bases are TGCGCCAGCAGTGGACAGGGTGACACCGGGGAGCTGTTTTTT.

This rearrangement joins TRBV20-1 to TRBJ1-1; possible D gene TRBD1, 6 bases. Trimming stripped 5 bases from V and 0 bases from J, with 19 bases between. This CDR3 is 16 amino acids long. From germline, CDR1 is DFQATT and CDR2 SNEGSKA (reference sequence). CDR3 protein: CSAPGGADPMNTEAFF. The CDR3 coding sequence is TGCAGTGCTCCGGGGGGGGCAGACCCCATGAACACTGAAGCTTTCTTT.

The sample holds a few counts of this clonotype. One end of the junction does not line up with germline, which may come from a read error. The V and J genes are TRBV5-6 and TRBJ1-2; D is uncertain. The germline V gene encodes CDR1 SGHDT and CDR2 YYEEEE. The CDR3 runs to 15 residues. The CDR3 is CASSFMTIWRYGYTF. In DNA form, the CDR3 reads TGTGCCAGTAGCTTTATGACAATCTGGCGCTATGGCTACACCTTC.

This clonotype was found a few times. This rearrangement joins TRBV20-1 to TRBJ2-2; the D is unclear. The V and J ends lost 0 bases and 6 bases respectively, with 11 bases between them. The CDR3 has 14 amino acids. CDR1 DFQATT and CDR2 SNEGSKA come from the germline V gene (reference sequence). In DNA form, the CDR3 reads TGCAGTGCTAGAGATAGGGTGTTGGCCGGGGAGCTGTTTTTT. This codes for CSARDRVLAGELFF.

A word on this clonotype: The junction shows a germline mismatch at one end, possibly a read error. V usage is TRBV5-1 and J usage is TRBJ2-7; no firm D call. There are 16 residues in the CDR3. The germline gives CDR1 SGHRS, CDR2 YFSETQ. CDR3 nucleotide sequence: TGCGCCAGCAGCTTGGTAACAAACAGCCAAACCTACGGGCAGTACTTC. It codes for CASSLVTNSQTYGQYF.

This chain uses TRBV7-9 with TRBJ2-5, with a tentative D call TRBD2 (6 bases). This CDR3 contains 14 residues. Trimming left V 1 base short and J 5 bases short, with 11 bases between. Germline CDR1 reads SEHNR; CDR2 reads FQNEAQ (reference sequence). In DNA form, the CDR3 reads TGTGCCAGCAGCTTAGGGGGGGTTTTCGAGACCCAGTACTTC. It is translated as CASSLGGVFETQYF.

This clonotype has only a few counts. The chain joins TRBV20-1 to TRBJ1-2, with a tentative D call TRBD1 (5 bases). Trimming removed 2 bases at V and 3 bases at J, with 10 bases between. Per germline, CDR1 DFQATT and CDR2 SNEGSKA (reference sequence). The CDR3 covers 13 residues. The CDR3 reads CSARQGLYYGYTF. CDR3 sequence (DNA): TGCAGTGCTAGACAGGGATTATACTATGGCTACACCTTC.

The table lists this clonotype with a few counts. V is TRBV12-3 or TRBV12-4 and J is TRBJ1-1; 7 nucleotides align to TRBD1. CDR3 size: 12 residues. V shed 0 bases, J shed 11 bases, and the junction held 3 bases outside the gene matches. CDR3 sequence reads: CASSLAGTVAFF. DNA of the CDR3: TGTGCCAGCAGTTTAGCCGGGACAGTGGCTTTCTTT.

This clonotype showed up many times. CDR3 DNA sequence: TGTGCCAGCAGCTGGGGTTCTAGCAATCAGCCCCAGCATTTT. It yields the protein CASSWGSSNQPQHF. This chain links TRBV12-3 or TRBV12-4 with TRBJ1-5, with D unclear. The CDR3 spans 14 residues. The ends were cut back, 6 bases at V and 0 bases at J, with 9 bases in the middle.

This clonotype was picked up many times. J is TRBJ1-2 and V is TRBV4-1; the D is unclear. Germline V gene lookup returns CDR1 MGHRA and CDR2 YSYEKL. The CDR3 runs to 15 residues. The V gene lost 4 bases and the J gene lost 1 base, with 13 bases spanning the gap. For the CDR3, the DNA is TGCGCCAGCAGCCTGGCTTTTTTTTTTAACTATGGCTACACCTTC. It translates to CASSLAFFFNYGYTF.

The V and J genes are TRBV11-2 and TRBJ2-1, with D uncertain. The CDR3 has 15 amino acids. Deletions cut 7 bases from V and 0 bases from J, with 13 bases between. In germline, CDR1 is SGHAT, CDR2 FQNNGV. The CDR3: CASKGLSSSYNEQFF. CDR3 bases: TGTGCCAGCAAAGGCCTTTCTAGCTCCTACAATGAGCAGTTCTTC.

This clonotype has at least ten counts. The chain recombines TRBV25-1 with TRBJ2-7; D uncertain. Germline V CDR1 and CDR2: MGHDK, SYGVNS. V was shortened by 0 bases and J by 6 bases, with 3 bases between the two germline ends. The CDR3 spans 11 residues. The CDR3 DNA sequence: TGTGCCAGCAGTGAATATGTCGAGCAGTACTTC. Amino acids: CASSEYVEQYF.

The rearrangement links TRBV5-1 to TRBJ2-2, with 9 positions matching TRBD1. Germline loops: CDR1 SGHRS, CDR2 YFSETQ. The CDR3 runs to 17 residues. The ends lost 2 bases at V and 3 bases at J; junction bases unmatched: 8. CDR3 residues: CASSFGIRDRDTGELFF. The DNA of the CDR3 is TGCGCCAGCAGCTTTGGGATCCGGGACAGGGACACCGGGGAGCTGTTTTTT.

The genes are TRBV5-1 and TRBJ2-3; D is ambiguous. Between the trimmed V and J ends, which lost 5 bases and 5 bases, there was a span of 9 bases. The germline V gene encodes CDR1 SGHRS and CDR2 YFSETQ. This CDR3 spans 12 amino acids. This CDR3 is CASRFYGDTQYF. The CDR3 nucleotides are TGCGCCAGCAGATTCTACGGAGATACGCAGTATTTT.

This clonotype was detected many times. The chain combines TRBV6-5 with TRBJ2-7; TRBD1 aligns across 7 bases. Per the germline V gene, CDR1 is MNHEY and CDR2 is SVGAGI. J gave up 7 bases and V 6 bases, and 9 bases lay outside the gene matches. This CDR3 region has 13 residues. CDR3 sequence reads: CASSQRQGREQYF. The DNA of the CDR3 is TGTGCCAGCAGCCAACGACAGGGCCGGGAGCAGTACTTC.

This clonotype came up many times. The chain employs TRBV29-1 and TRBJ1-1; the D is unclear. The germline V gene has CDR1 SQVTM and CDR2 ANQGSEA. The CDR3 is 13 amino acids. Trimming shortened V by 6 bases and J by 2 bases, and 13 bases separated the two germline ends. CDR3 DNA: TGCAGCGTGTCTTGGGCCGGTAACACTGAAGCTTTCTTT. Encoded protein: CSVSWAGNTEAFF.

This clonotype was seen a few times. The chain recombines TRBV24-1 with TRBJ2-1; 8 bases align to TRBD2. Unmatched junction bases numbered 9, after V lost 4 bases and J lost 5 bases. There are 16 residues in the CDR3. The germline gives CDR1 KGHDR, CDR2 SFDVKD. The CDR3 loop is CATSDPGTRGNNEQFF. CDR3 bases: TGTGCCACCAGTGACCCCGGGACTAGGGGGAACAATGAGCAGTTCTTC.

This chain links TRBV18 with TRBJ2-3; TRBD1 is a possible D gene (5 bases). CDR1 and CDR2 (germline): KGHSH, LQKENI. This CDR3 is built from 15 residues. Trimming took off 0 bases at V and 4 bases at J, with 11 bases between the two ends. CDR3: CASSPPSQGSDTQYF. The CDR3 bases are TGTGCCAGCTCACCACCTTCCCAGGGATCAGATACGCAGTATTTT.